This T cell receptor (beta chain) comes out of a study of OX40 agonist ivuxolimab in advanced cancers. Study-wide context: Among those enrolled, mean age was 60 years (range roughly 20 to 85) and roughly 84% were male. Enrollees could have had prior anti-PD-1, anti-PD-L1 or anti-CTLA-4 therapy, which around 40% had received. Study results and caveats: Fewer expanded clones were found on average in CD4+ than in CD8+ T cells. At doses 0.1 to 3.0 mg/kg, CD4+ and CD8+ clones expanded.

Trimming took 8 bases from V and 6 from J, leaving 22 bases between them. There are 16 residues in the CDR3. Germline V lookup: CDR1 MNHEY, CDR2 SMNVEV (reference sequence). TCRdb keeps only in-frame clones here, not all; method: immunoSEQ multiplex PCR. The sample consists of about 79,000 clones, about 85% of them appearing once. This clone occurred once. Its antigen is currently unknown. Sequencing was performed on CD4+ or CD8+ T cells sorted from blood, taken in a trial of the OX40 agonist ivuxolimab. The chain carries TRBV27 and TRBJ1-4, with TRBD1 as a possible D gene (5 bases). This clonotype originated in an adult with an advanced solid tumor such as melanoma, head and neck, liver or kidney cancer. CDR3 amino acids: CASGGGARGIDEKLFF. CDR3 nucleotide sequence: TGTGCCAGCGGCGGAGGGGCGAGGGGAATTGATGAAAAACTGTTTTTT.